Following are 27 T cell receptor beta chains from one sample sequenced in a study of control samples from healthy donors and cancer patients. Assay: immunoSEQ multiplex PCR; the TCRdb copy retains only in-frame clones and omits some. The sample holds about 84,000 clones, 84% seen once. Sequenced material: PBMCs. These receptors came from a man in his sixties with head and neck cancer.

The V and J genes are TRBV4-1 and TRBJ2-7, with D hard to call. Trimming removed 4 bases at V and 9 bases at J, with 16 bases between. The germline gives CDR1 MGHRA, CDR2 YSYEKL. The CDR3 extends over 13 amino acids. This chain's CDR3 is CASSPDTSRVQYF. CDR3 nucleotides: TGCGCCAGCAGCCCAGATACAAGTAGGGTGCAGTACTTC.

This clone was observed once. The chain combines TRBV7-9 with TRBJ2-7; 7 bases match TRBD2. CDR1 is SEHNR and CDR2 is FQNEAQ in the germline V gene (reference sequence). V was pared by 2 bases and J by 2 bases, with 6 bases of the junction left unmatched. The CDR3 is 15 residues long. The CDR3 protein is CASSLFGGSTYEQYF. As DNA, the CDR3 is TGTGCCAGCAGCTTATTCGGGGGGAGCACCTACGAGCAGTACTTC.

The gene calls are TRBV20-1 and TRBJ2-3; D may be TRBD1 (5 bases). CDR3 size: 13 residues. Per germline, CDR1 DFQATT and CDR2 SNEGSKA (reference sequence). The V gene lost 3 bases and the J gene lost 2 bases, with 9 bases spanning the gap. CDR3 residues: CSASGANTDTQYF. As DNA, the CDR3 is TGCAGTGCTAGTGGGGCCAACACAGATACGCAGTATTTT.

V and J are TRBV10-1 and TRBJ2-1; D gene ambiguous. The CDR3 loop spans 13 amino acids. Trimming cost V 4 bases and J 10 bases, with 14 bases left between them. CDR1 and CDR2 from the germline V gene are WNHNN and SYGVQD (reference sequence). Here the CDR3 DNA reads TGCGCCAGCAGTGCTTTGGGTCGTCGGGAGCAGTTCTTC. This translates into CASSALGRREQFF.

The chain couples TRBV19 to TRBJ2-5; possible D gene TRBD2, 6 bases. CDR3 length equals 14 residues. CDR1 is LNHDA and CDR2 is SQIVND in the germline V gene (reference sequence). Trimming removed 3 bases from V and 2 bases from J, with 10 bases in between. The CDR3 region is CASSMRAGQETQYF. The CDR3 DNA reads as TGTGCCAGTAGTATGAGGGCGGGACAAGAGACCCAGTACTTC.

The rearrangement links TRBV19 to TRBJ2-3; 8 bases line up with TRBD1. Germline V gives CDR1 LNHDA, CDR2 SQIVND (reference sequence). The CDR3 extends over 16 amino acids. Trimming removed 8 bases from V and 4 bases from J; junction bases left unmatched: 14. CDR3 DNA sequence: TGTGCCAGTTCCCGGAGTACAGGGGGTCTTCCAGATACGCAGTATTTT. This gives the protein CASSRSTGGLPDTQYF. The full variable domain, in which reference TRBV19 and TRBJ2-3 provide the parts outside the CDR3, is DGGITQSPKYLFRKEGQNVTLSCEQNLNHDAMYWYRQDPGQGLRLIYYSQIVNDFQKGDIAEGYSVSREKKESFPLTVTSAQKNPTAFYLCASSRSTGGLPDTQYFGPGTRLTVL.

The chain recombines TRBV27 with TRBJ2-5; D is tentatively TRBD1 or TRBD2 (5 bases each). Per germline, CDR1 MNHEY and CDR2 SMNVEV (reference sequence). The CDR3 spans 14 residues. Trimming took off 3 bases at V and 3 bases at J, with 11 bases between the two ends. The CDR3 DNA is TGTGCCAGCAGTTTCGAAGTGGGGGAAGAGACCCAGTACTTC. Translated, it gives CASSFEVGEETQYF.

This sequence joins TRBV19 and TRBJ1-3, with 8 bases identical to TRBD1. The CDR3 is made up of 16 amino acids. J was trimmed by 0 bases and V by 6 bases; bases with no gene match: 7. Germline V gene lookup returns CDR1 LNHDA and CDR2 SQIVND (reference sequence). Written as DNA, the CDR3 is TGTGCCAGTAGCCAAGGGACAGGTTACTCTGGAAACACCATATATTTT. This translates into CASSQGTGYSGNTIYF.

The CDR3 sequence: CASSSLSGRTNEQFF. Written as DNA, the CDR3 is TGTGCCAGCAGCTCCCTAAGCGGGAGGACTAATGAGCAGTTCTTC. The rearrangement joins TRBV11-2 to TRBJ2-1, with TRBD2 matching over 9 bases. CDR3 size: 15 residues. The ends lost 4 bases at V and 7 bases at J; junction bases unmatched: 8. The germline V gene has CDR1 SGHAT and CDR2 FQNNGV.

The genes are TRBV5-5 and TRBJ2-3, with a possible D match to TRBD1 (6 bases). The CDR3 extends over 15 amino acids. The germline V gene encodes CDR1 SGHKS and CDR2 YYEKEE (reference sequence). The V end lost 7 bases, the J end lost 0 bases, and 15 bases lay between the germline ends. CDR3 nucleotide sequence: TGTGCCAGCTCCGATCAGGGGAAAAGCACAGATACGCAGTATTTT. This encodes CASSDQGKSTDTQYF.

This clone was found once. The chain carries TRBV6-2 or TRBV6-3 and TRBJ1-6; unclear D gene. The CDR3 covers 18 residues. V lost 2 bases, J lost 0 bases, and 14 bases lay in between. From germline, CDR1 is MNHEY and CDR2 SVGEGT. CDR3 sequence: CASSYPFVDISYNSPLHF. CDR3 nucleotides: TGTGCCAGCAGTTACCCATTCGTGGATATCTCCTATAATTCACCCCTCCACTTT.

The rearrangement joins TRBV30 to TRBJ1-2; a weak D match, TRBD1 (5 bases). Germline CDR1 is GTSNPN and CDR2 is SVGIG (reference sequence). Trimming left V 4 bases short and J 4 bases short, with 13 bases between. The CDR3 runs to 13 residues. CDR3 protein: CAWTIGVRYGYTF. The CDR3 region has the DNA TGTGCCTGGACCATAGGGGTCCGCTATGGCTACACCTTC.

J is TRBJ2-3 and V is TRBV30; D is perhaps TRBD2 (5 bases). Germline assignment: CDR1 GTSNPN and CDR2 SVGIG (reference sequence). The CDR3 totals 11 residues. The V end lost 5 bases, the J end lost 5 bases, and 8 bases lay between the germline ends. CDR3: CAWAEVDTQYF. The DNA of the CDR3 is TGTGCCTGGGCGGAGGTAGATACGCAGTATTTT. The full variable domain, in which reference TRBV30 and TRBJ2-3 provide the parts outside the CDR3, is SQTIHQWPATLVQPVGSPLSLECTVEGTSNPNLYWYRQAAGRGLQLLFYSVGIGQISSEVPQNLSASRPQDRQFILSSKKLLLSDSGFYLCAWAEVDTQYFGPGTRLTVL.

CDR3 DNA sequence: TGTGCCAGCAGCTTGACGGGAGGGCTTTTCTTAGGTGAGCAGTTCTTC. Amino acid sequence: CASSLTGGLFLGEQFF. The chain couples TRBV5-6 to TRBJ2-1, with TRBD2 identical over 8 bases. This CDR3 has 16 residues. J gave up 9 bases and V 1 base, and 12 bases lay outside the gene matches. Germline-derived CDR1 and CDR2 are SGHDT and YYEEEE.

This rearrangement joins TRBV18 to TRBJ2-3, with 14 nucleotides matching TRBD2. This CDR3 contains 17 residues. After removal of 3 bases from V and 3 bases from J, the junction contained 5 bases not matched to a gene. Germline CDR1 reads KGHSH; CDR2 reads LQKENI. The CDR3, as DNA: TGTGCCAGCTCACCCCCCCGGACTAGCGGGAGGACAGATACGCAGTATTTT. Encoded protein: CASSPPRTSGRTDTQYF.

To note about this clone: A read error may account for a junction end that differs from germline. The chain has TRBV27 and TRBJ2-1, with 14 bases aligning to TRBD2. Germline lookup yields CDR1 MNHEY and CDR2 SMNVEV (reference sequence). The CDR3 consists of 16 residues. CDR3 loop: CASSLSGTSGSLEQFF. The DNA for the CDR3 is TGTGCCAGCAGTCTATCCGGGACTAGCGGGAGTCTTGAGCAGTTCTTC.

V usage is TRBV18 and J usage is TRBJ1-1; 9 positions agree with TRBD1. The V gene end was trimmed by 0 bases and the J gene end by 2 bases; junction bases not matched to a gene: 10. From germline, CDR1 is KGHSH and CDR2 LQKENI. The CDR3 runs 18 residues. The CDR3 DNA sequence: TGTGCCAGCTCACCACCGGGACAGGGTAGTTATTTAAACACTGAAGCTTTCTTT. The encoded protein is CASSPPGQGSYLNTEAFF.

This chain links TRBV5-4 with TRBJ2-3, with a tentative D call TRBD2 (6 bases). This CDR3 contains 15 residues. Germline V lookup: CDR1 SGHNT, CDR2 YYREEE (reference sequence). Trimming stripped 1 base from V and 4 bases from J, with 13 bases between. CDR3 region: CASSLSGRGSDTQYF. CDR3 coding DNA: TGTGCCAGCAGCTTGTCCGGGAGAGGCTCAGATACGCAGTATTTT.

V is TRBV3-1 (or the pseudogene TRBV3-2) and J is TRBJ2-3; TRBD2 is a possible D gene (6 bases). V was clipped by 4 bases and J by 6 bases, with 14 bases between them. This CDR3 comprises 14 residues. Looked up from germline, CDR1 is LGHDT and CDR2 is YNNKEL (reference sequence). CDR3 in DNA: TGTGCCAGCAGCCTTGGGACTGCTAGGGATACGCAGTATTTT. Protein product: CASSLGTARDTQYF.

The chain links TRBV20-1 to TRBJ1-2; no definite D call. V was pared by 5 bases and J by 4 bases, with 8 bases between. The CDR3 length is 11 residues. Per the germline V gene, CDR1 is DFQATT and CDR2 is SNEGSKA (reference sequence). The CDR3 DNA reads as TGCAGTGCTTCGGATGCCTATGGCTACACCTTC. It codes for CSASDAYGYTF.

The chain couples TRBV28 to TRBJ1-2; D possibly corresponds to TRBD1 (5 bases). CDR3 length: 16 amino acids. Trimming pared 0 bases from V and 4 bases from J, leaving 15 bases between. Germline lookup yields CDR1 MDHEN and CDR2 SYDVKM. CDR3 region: CASSLWGTESSYGYTF. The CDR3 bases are TGTGCCAGCAGTTTATGGGGGACGGAGAGTAGCTATGGCTACACCTTC.

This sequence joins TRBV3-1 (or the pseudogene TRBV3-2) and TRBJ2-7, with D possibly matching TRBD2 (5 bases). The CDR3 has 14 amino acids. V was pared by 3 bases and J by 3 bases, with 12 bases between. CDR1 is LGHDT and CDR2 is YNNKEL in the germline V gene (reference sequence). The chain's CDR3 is CASSHGLPNYEQYF. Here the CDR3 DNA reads TGTGCCAGCAGCCACGGACTCCCAAACTACGAGCAGTACTTC.

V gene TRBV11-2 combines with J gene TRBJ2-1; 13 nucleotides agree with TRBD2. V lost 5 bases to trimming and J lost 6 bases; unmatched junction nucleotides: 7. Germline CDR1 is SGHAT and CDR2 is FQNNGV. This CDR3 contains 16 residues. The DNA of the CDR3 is TGTGCCAGCAGCCCGTGGACTAGCGGGAGTGGCAATGAGCAGTTCTTC. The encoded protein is CASSPWTSGSGNEQFF. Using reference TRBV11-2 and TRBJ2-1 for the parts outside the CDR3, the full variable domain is EAGVAQSPRYKIIEKRQSVAFWCNPISGHATLYWYQQILGQGPKLLIQFQNNGVVDDSQLPKDRFSAERLKGVDSTLKIQPAKLEDSAVYLCASSPWTSGSGNEQFFGPGTRLTVL.

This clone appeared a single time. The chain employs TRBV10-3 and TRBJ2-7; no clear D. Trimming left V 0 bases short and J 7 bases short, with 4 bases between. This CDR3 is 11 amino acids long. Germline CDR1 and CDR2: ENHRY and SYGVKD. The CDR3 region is CAISESGEQYF. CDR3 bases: TGTGCCATCAGTGAGTCGGGGGAGCAGTACTTC.

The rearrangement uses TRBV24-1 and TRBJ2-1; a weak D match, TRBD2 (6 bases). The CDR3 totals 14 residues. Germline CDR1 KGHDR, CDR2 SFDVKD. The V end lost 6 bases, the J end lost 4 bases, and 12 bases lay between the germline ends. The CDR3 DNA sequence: TGTGCCACCAGTCTGCCGGGAGCTTACAATGAGCAGTTCTTC. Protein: CATSLPGAYNEQFF.

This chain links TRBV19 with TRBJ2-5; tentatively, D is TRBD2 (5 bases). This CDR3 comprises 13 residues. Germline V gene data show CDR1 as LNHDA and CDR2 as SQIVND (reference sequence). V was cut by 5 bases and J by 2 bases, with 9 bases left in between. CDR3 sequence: CASSGGLQETQYF. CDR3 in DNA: TGTGCCAGTAGTGGCGGACTTCAAGAGACCCAGTACTTC.

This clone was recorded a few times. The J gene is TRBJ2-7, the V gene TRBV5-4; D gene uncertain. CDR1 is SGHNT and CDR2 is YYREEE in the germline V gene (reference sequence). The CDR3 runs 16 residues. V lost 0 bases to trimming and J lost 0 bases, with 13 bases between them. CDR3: CASSLGASLSSYEQYF. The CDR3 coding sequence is TGTGCCAGCAGCTTGGGTGCCAGCTTGAGCTCCTACGAGCAGTACTTC.